These 8 T cell receptor beta chains originate from one sample sequenced in a study of blood T cell repertoires in COVID-19. TCRdb's table, derived via immunoSEQ multiplex PCR, lists solely in-frame clones and lacks some. The data hold about 160,000 clones, with about 85% observed a single time. Sequencing was carried out using peripheral blood. The source is a human donor with acute or convalescent COVID-19. The donor label of this sample is uncertain.

CDR3 residues: CASSELTGLAGELFF. CDR3 coding DNA: TGTGCCAGCAGTGAACTGACAGGGCTAGCCGGGGAGCTGTTTTTT. V and J are TRBV2 and TRBJ2-2; 7 bases map to TRBD1. The CDR3 has 15 residues. Germline V gives CDR1 SNHLY, CDR2 FYNNEI. The ends lost 2 bases at V and 6 bases at J; junction bases unmatched: 6.

This clone was found once. V usage is TRBV6-5 and J usage is TRBJ1-1; 7 nucleotides agree with TRBD1. The J segment lost 4 bases and the V segment lost 8 bases, leaving 7 bases of the junction unmatched. In germline, CDR1 is MNHEY, CDR2 SVGAGI. The length of the CDR3 is 13 residues. The CDR3 is CASAQGRGTEAFF. The CDR3, as DNA: TGTGCCAGCGCACAGGGGCGCGGCACTGAAGCTTTCTTT.

The chain has TRBV20-1 and TRBJ2-5; no definite D call. CDR1 is DFQATT and CDR2 is SNEGSKA in the germline V gene (reference sequence). The CDR3 length is 11 residues. The V end was cut by 5 bases, the J end by 4 bases, with 8 bases between. The DNA of the CDR3 is TGCAGTGCTCCCAGAAGAGAGACCCAGTACTTC. It specifies CSAPRRETQYF.

This clone was counted a few times. The chain recombines TRBV5-4 with TRBJ2-5; D call uncertain. Trimming cost V 4 bases and J 5 bases, with 9 bases left between them. Germline V gives CDR1 SGHNT, CDR2 YYREEE (reference sequence). The CDR3 has 12 amino acids. In DNA, the CDR3 is TGTGCCAGCAGCCACCCTAGGGAGACCCAGTACTTC. This encodes CASSHPRETQYF.

This chain joins TRBV3-1 (or the pseudogene TRBV3-2) and TRBJ2-2, with 16 bases matching TRBD2. The length of the CDR3 is 19 residues. The J segment lost 0 bases and the V segment lost 4 bases, leaving 5 bases of the junction unmatched. CDR1 and CDR2 from the germline V gene are LGHDT and YNNKEL (reference sequence). CDR3 amino acids: CASSPRGTSGGANTGELFF. The CDR3 DNA reads as TGTGCCAGCAGCCCCCGGGGGACTAGCGGGGGGGCGAACACCGGGGAGCTGTTTTTT.

This rearrangement joins TRBV5-4 to TRBJ2-2; TRBD2 agrees at 9 bases. The CDR3 has 16 amino acids. Germline CDR1 and CDR2: SGHNT and YYREEE (reference sequence). V was pared by 4 bases and J by 6 bases, with 10 bases of the junction left unmatched. CDR3 residues: CASSPLGTSSSGELFF. CDR3 in DNA: TGTGCCAGCAGCCCCCTCGGGACTAGCAGTTCCGGGGAGCTGTTTTTT.

The chain combines TRBV5-8 with TRBJ1-6; 8 positions match TRBD1. This CDR3 is built from 15 residues. Germline-derived CDR1 and CDR2 are SGHTS and YDEGEE. After removal of 7 bases from V and 4 bases from J, the junction contained 7 bases not matched to a gene. CDR3 sequence (DNA): TGTGCCAGCCGTCGTACAGGGGGATATAATTCACCCCTCCACTTT. It translates to CASRRTGGYNSPLHF.

The rearrangement links TRBV6-1 to TRBJ2-2; D unclear. V was trimmed by 1 base and J by 0 bases, leaving 9 bases between them. Germline V gene lookup returns CDR1 MNHNS and CDR2 SASEGT. The CDR3 runs 16 residues. CDR3 sequence (DNA): TGTGCCAGCAGTGAAGAGTTCCGGGCGAACACCGGGGAGCTGTTTTTT. Translation gives CASSEEFRANTGELFF.